The 29 T cell receptor beta chains listed next were all sequenced from one sample in a study of identical twins. Each CDR3 protein is one row after TCRdb ran MiXCR on the 5' RACE reads. The sample includes roughly 720,000 distinct CDR3 sequences, roughly 20% of them seen just once. This same sample was also part of a study on T cells expressing NK-cell markers.

The sequencing sample was made of PBMCs. The receptors here all came from a young woman in good health.

The sample holds a few counts of this clonotype. The chain couples TRBV6-1 to TRBJ2-3, with 10 bases that match TRBD1. CDR1 and CDR2 from the germline V gene are MNHNS and SASEGT. This CDR3 region has 12 residues. V lost 9 bases to trimming and J lost 7 bases; unmatched junction nucleotides: 4. This CDR3 is CASGQGVNTQYF. Written as DNA, the CDR3 is TGTGCCAGTGGACAGGGGGTGAATACGCAGTATTTT.

The V gene is TRBV5-4, the J gene TRBJ2-1; TRBD1 agrees at 7 bases. The CDR3 has 12 residues. The V segment lost 2 bases and the J segment 10 bases; nucleotides outside the gene matches: 3. Germline values: CDR1 SGHNT, CDR2 YYREEE (reference sequence). The CDR3 sequence: CASSLYRGEQFF. DNA of the CDR3: TGTGCCAGCAGCTTATACAGGGGAGAGCAGTTCTTC.

The CDR3 DNA reads as TGTGCCATCAGTGAGCCACCGAATGAGCAGTTCTTC. Residues: CAISEPPNEQFF. V gene TRBV10-3 combines with J gene TRBJ2-1, with D unresolved. This CDR3 region has 12 residues. Germline assignment: CDR1 ENHRY and CDR2 SYGVKD. V was pared by 2 bases and J by 7 bases, with 6 bases between.

This clonotype showed up just a few times. The chain is built from TRBV9 and TRBJ2-1, with 13 bases identical to TRBD2. V shed 0 bases and J 5 bases; nucleotides not matched to a gene: 5. The CDR3 has 17 residues. Looked up from germline, CDR1 is SGDLS and CDR2 is YYNGEE. CDR3 loop: CASSVVGGTSGNNEQFF. The CDR3 DNA sequence: TGTGCCAGCAGCGTAGTTGGAGGGACTAGCGGGAACAATGAGCAGTTCTTC.

The sample holds many counts of this clonotype. This sequence joins TRBV20-1 and TRBJ2-7; 9 bases map to TRBD2. The V and J ends lost 2 bases and 4 bases, in that order; junction bases with no gene match: 6. Germline V gene data show CDR1 as DFQATT and CDR2 as SNEGSKA (reference sequence). The CDR3 is made up of 14 amino acids. The CDR3 nucleotides read TGCAGTGCTAGATTAGCGGGAGTTCTTTACGAGCAGTACTTC. Translation gives CSARLAGVLYEQYF.

This clonotype was seen a handful of times. This sequence joins TRBV12-3 or TRBV12-4 and TRBJ2-3, with D possibly called TRBD1 or TRBD2 (5 bases each). The CDR3 runs 15 residues. V was cut by 1 base and J by 7 bases, with 15 bases left in between. CDR3: CASSLVAGSGNTQYF. The DNA for the CDR3 is TGTGCCAGCAGTTTAGTAGCAGGGTCGGGGAATACGCAGTATTTT.

V gene TRBV29-1 combines with J gene TRBJ1-1, with TRBD1 as a possible D gene (5 bases). The V end lost 7 bases, the J end lost 3 bases, and 15 bases lay between the germline ends. Looked up from germline, CDR1 is SQVTM and CDR2 is ANQGSEA. This CDR3 is 13 amino acids long. The CDR3 spells CSGSTGSYTEAFF. CDR3 coding DNA: TGCAGCGGAAGTACAGGTTCCTACACTGAAGCTTTCTTT.

This clonotype was observed many times. The chain links TRBV12-3 or TRBV12-4 to TRBJ1-2; no definite D call. Trimming removed 6 bases from V and 6 bases from J, with 8 bases in between. The CDR3 is 11 amino acids. The CDR3 DNA reads TGTGCCAGCAGCTCCACCCATGGCTACACCTTC. It translates to CASSSTHGYTF.

The gene calls are TRBV7-2 and TRBJ2-1; TRBD2 matches at 11 bases. Germline V gene data show CDR1 as SGHTA and CDR2 as FQGNSA. The length of the CDR3 is 15 residues. The V gene end was trimmed by 6 bases and the J gene end by 7 bases; junction bases not matched to a gene: 8. CDR3 loop: CASSQTSGSWNEQFF. CDR3 in DNA: TGTGCCAGCAGTCAAACTAGCGGGAGTTGGAATGAGCAGTTCTTC. The full variable domain, with the rest looked up from reference TRBV7-2 and TRBJ2-1, is GAGVSQSPSNKVTEKGKDVELRCDPISGHTALYWYRQSLGQGLEFLIYFQGNSAPDKSGLPSDRFSAERTGGSVSTLTIQRTQQEDSAVYLCASSQTSGSWNEQFFGPGTRLTVL.

V and J are TRBV12-3 or TRBV12-4 and TRBJ2-6; 9 positions agree with TRBD1. The CDR3 has 18 residues. V lost 3 bases to trimming and J lost 2 bases; unmatched junction nucleotides: 8. In nucleotides, the CDR3 is TGTGCCAGCAGTTTTGTGGGACAGGGTCCCGCTGGGGCCAACGTCCTGACTTTC. It translates to CASSFVGQGPAGANVLTF.

This clonotype was recorded a few times. The CDR3 nucleotides are TGTGCCAGCAGCCAACGGGTGGGCCGAGGAGAAAAACTGTTTTTT. Its protein is CASSQRVGRGEKLFF. This rearrangement joins TRBV14 to TRBJ1-4; D remains unclear. Germline V gene data show CDR1 as SGHDN and CDR2 as FVKESK. The CDR3 loop spans 15 amino acids. The V end was cut by 2 bases, the J end by 8 bases, with 15 bases between.

This clonotype appeared many times. The CDR3 sequence: CASRPDRMNTEAFF. The CDR3 DNA reads as TGTGCCAGCAGGCCCGACCGAATGAACACTGAAGCTTTCTTT. The J gene is TRBJ1-1, the V gene TRBV12-3 or TRBV12-4, with no clear D. The CDR3 is made up of 14 amino acids. V was clipped by 6 bases and J by 0 bases, with 11 bases between them.

This clonotype appeared many times. The chain has TRBV6-1 and TRBJ2-5; D is unclear. This CDR3 region has 13 residues. Trimming pared 8 bases from V and 6 bases from J, leaving 16 bases between. The germline CDR1 and CDR2 sequences are MNHNS and SASEGT. CDR3 loop: CASSDQLGKTQYF. The CDR3 bases are TGTGCCAGCTCAGACCAACTGGGAAAGACCCAGTACTTC.

The chain couples TRBV12-3 or TRBV12-4 to TRBJ2-3; 10 bases agree with TRBD2. CDR3 size: 16 residues. Germline trimming cut 4 bases from V and 0 bases from J; bases unmatched to any gene: 4. The CDR3 DNA reads TGTGCCAGCAGTTCGGTGACTAGCGGGAGCACAGATACGCAGTATTTT. Translated: CASSSVTSGSTDTQYF.

This clonotype was seen a few times. This sequence joins TRBV7-8 and TRBJ2-1; 8 nucleotides agree with TRBD2. This CDR3 comprises 13 residues. J gave up 12 bases and V 5 bases, and 9 bases lay outside the gene matches. In germline, CDR1 is SGHVS, CDR2 FQNEAQ. The DNA for the CDR3 is TGTGCCAGCAGCACGACTCCGACTAGCGCGCAGTTCTTC. This gives the protein CASSTTPTSAQFF.

The chain has TRBV5-1 and TRBJ2-3; either TRBD1 or TRBD2 may fit D (5 bases each). V was trimmed by 4 bases and J by 2 bases, leaving 8 bases between them. This CDR3 spans 13 amino acids. CDR1 is SGHRS and CDR2 is YFSETQ in the germline V gene. This chain's CDR3 is CASSGGFTDTQYF. The CDR3 nucleotides read TGCGCCAGCAGCGGGGGATTCACAGATACGCAGTATTTT.

This clonotype was seen ten or more times. The chain uses TRBV7-9 and TRBJ2-3; D ambiguous. The CDR3 contains 14 residues. V lost 5 bases, J lost 0 bases, and 9 bases lay in between. Germline assignment: CDR1 SEHNR and CDR2 FQNEAQ (reference sequence). The CDR3 protein is CASSQGRSTDTQYF. In DNA form, the CDR3 reads TGTGCCAGCAGCCAAGGACGGAGCACAGATACGCAGTATTTT.

The chain uses TRBV7-3 and TRBJ2-1; the D gene is possibly TRBD1 (5 bases). The germline V gene has CDR1 SGHTA and CDR2 FQGTGA. Trimming cost V 1 base and J 3 bases, with 10 bases left between them. CDR3 length: 15 residues. The CDR3 here is CASSLKVDSYNEQFF. CDR3 sequence (DNA): TGTGCCAGCAGCTTAAAAGTCGACAGCTACAATGAGCAGTTCTTC.

This clonotype was seen only a few times. The chain links TRBV20-1 to TRBJ2-1; 12 bases line up with TRBD2. CDR1 DFQATT and CDR2 SNEGSKA come from the germline V gene (reference sequence). This CDR3 region has 15 residues. V shed 5 bases, J shed 8 bases, and the junction held 10 bases outside the gene matches. CDR3 region: CSALLAGGLGYEQFF. CDR3 bases: TGCAGTGCTCTCCTAGCGGGGGGGCTTGGGTATGAGCAGTTCTTC.

This clonotype was picked up a small number of times. The rearrangement links TRBV25-1 to TRBJ2-1; 11 bases align to TRBD2. J was trimmed by 8 bases and V by 2 bases; bases with no gene match: 5. Germline V gene lookup returns CDR1 MGHDK and CDR2 SYGVNS. The length of the CDR3 is 15 residues. The CDR3 DNA reads as TGTGCCAGCAGTGAACGTAGCGGGAGGGCCCATGAGCAGTTCTTC. Translated, it gives CASSERSGRAHEQFF. The full variable domain, with the rest looked up from reference TRBV25-1 and TRBJ2-1, is EADIYQTPRYLVIGTGKKITLECSQTMGHDKMYWYQQDPGMELHLIHYSYGVNSTEKGDLSSESTVSRIRTEHFPLTLESARPSHTSQYLCASSERSGRAHEQFFGPGTRLTVL.

Concerning this clonotype: One junction end disagrees with the germline gene, perhaps due to a read error. Written as DNA, the CDR3 is TGCGGCAGCAGCTTGGATCGACTAGCGGCCTACAATGAGCAGTTCTTC. Protein sequence: CGSSLDRLAAYNEQFF. V gene TRBV5-1 combines with J gene TRBJ2-1; 9 bases align to TRBD2. CDR3 size: 16 residues. Germline-derived CDR1 and CDR2 are SGHRS and YFSETQ.

The DNA for the CDR3 is TGTGCCAGCAGCCGGATTGGGGCAACTAATGAAAAACTGTTTTTT. Translated: CASSRIGATNEKLFF. The V and J genes are TRBV7-2 and TRBJ1-4; D uncertain. V was pared by 5 bases and J by 0 bases, with 10 bases between. CDR1 and CDR2 (germline): SGHTA, FQGNSA. The CDR3 covers 15 residues.

The rearrangement uses TRBV9 and TRBJ2-3, with D possibly being TRBD1 or TRBD2 (5 bases each). The CDR3 is made up of 15 amino acids. Trimming shortened V by 4 bases and J by 2 bases, and 14 bases separated the two germline ends. From germline, CDR1 is SGDLS and CDR2 YYNGEE. The CDR3 DNA is TGTGCCAGCAGCCCTCCGGGACGGTACACAGATACGCAGTATTTT. Translating gives CASSPPGRYTDTQYF.

The V gene is TRBV20-1, the J gene TRBJ2-2; D is possibly TRBD1 or TRBD2 (5 bases each). The CDR3 spans 15 residues. Germline CDR1 and CDR2: DFQATT and SNEGSKA (reference sequence). The V end was cut by 5 bases, the J end by 1 base, with 14 bases between. The CDR3 DNA reads TGCAGTGCTGGTCCGGGGCGACAGAACACCGGGGAGCTGTTTTTT. This translates into CSAGPGRQNTGELFF.

This clonotype was seen only a few times. The CDR3 DNA reads TGCAGTGCGACCGGGCCCCAGGCCGATGAGCAGTTCTTC. Residues: CSATGPQADEQFF. The chain is built from TRBV20-1 and TRBJ2-1; unclear D gene. Between the trimmed V and J ends, which lost 6 bases and 8 bases, there was a span of 17 bases. The CDR3 length is 13 residues. Germline CDR1 is DFQATT and CDR2 is SNEGSKA (reference sequence).

This clonotype was counted between two and nine times. J is TRBJ2-7 and V is TRBV6-2 or TRBV6-3; D perhaps matches TRBD2 (7 bases). The V and J ends lost 2 bases and 3 bases respectively, with 26 bases between them. CDR1 is MNHEY and CDR2 is SVGEGT in the germline V gene. The CDR3 extends over 19 amino acids. The CDR3 reads CASSYESGGWQATFYEQYF. For the CDR3, the DNA is TGTGCCAGCAGTTACGAATCGGGGGGCTGGCAAGCGACGTTCTACGAGCAGTACTTC.

This clonotype was detected a few times. The chain is built from TRBV12-3 or TRBV12-4 and TRBJ2-1; 9 nucleotides line up with TRBD2. The CDR3 spans 15 residues. J was trimmed by 0 bases and V by 7 bases; bases with no gene match: 4. In nucleotides, the CDR3 is TGTGCCAGCACCAATAGCGGGAGCTCCTACAATGAGCAGTTCTTC. Its translation is CASTNSGSSYNEQFF.

J is TRBJ2-1 and V is TRBV12-3 or TRBV12-4; possible D gene TRBD2, 5 bases. CDR3 size: 12 residues. The V gene lost 7 bases and the J gene lost 5 bases, with 9 bases spanning the gap. CDR3 sequence reads: CASTRGNNEQFF. The CDR3 bases are TGTGCCAGCACCCGAGGGAACAATGAGCAGTTCTTC.

This clonotype has a handful of counts. The V gene is TRBV20-1, the J gene TRBJ2-1; possibly TRBD2 for D (5 bases). Germline V gene sequence: CDR1 DFQATT, CDR2 SNEGSKA (reference sequence). The CDR3 covers 15 residues. Trimming removed 5 bases from V and 5 bases from J, with 19 bases in between. CDR3 in amino acids: CSAPNSGSADNEQFF. CDR3 nucleotide sequence: TGCAGTGCTCCTAACTCGGGTAGCGCGGACAATGAGCAGTTCTTC.